The rows below give T cell receptor beta chains drawn from one sample of a study of identical twins. TCRdb re-analysed the 5' RACE reads in MiXCR, keeping a single row per CDR3 protein. The table shows under 1 million distinct CDR3 sequences, with 9% to 15% occurring only once. This same sample was also taken into another study, of yellow fever vaccine responses in identical twins.

Sequencing input: PBMCs. These receptors came from a woman aged 18-29 years in good health. The CDR3 runs from the conserved cysteine through the conserved F or W. A D gene is named only where the DNA matches it firmly. Not all rows give a size; the values are once, few, many and, for expanded clones, a class.

d_gene: -; v_gene: TRBV6-1; len: 12; j_gene: TRBJ1-1; abundance: -; CDR3aa: CASTVGNTEAFF; CDR3nt: TGTGCCAGCACAGTAGGAAACACTGAAGCTTTCTTT
d_gene: -; v_gene: TRBV18; len: 10; j_gene: TRBJ2-7; abundance: many; CDR3aa: CASSPYEQYF; CDR3nt: TGTGCCAGCTCACCTTACGAGCAGTACTTC
d_gene: TRBD2; v_gene: TRBV4-1; len: 12; j_gene: TRBJ2-3; abundance: few; CDR3aa: CASRGRADTQYF; CDR3nt: TGCGCCAGCCGCGGGAGGGCAGATACGCAGTATTTT
d_gene: -; v_gene: TRBV4-2; len: 17; j_gene: TRBJ2-5; abundance: few; CDR3aa: CASSQRVLREGGETQYF; CDR3nt: TGTGCCAGCAGCCAACGGGTTTTGCGGGAAGGAGGAGAGACCCAGTACTTC
d_gene: TRBD2; v_gene: TRBV4-2; len: 21; j_gene: TRBJ2-6; abundance: few; CDR3aa: CASSQDMVSGTSPSGANVLTF; CDR3nt: TGTGCCAGCAGCCAAGATATGGTTTCCGGGACTAGCCCCTCTGGGGCCAACGTCCTGACTTTC
d_gene: TRBD2; v_gene: TRBV14; len: 17; j_gene: TRBJ2-2; abundance: few; CDR3aa: CASSSSEGLAGTGELFF; CDR3nt: TGTGCCAGCAGCTCTTCTGAAGGACTAGCGGGCACCGGGGAGCTGTTTTTT
d_gene: TRBD2; v_gene: TRBV12-3/TRBV12-4; len: 15; j_gene: TRBJ2-1; abundance: few; CDR3aa: CASSGIGRSWNEQFF; CDR3nt: TGTGCCAGCAGTGGTATCGGGAGGAGTTGGAATGAGCAGTTCTTC
d_gene: -; v_gene: TRBV12-3/TRBV12-4; len: 12; j_gene: TRBJ2-3; abundance: few; CDR3aa: CASRPPTRGQYF; CDR3nt: TGTGCCAGCAGACCCCCCACGAGGGGGCAGTATTTT
d_gene: -; v_gene: TRBV6-1; len: 15; j_gene: TRBJ1-1; abundance: -; CDR3aa: CASSEARPMNTEAFF; CDR3nt: TGTGCCAGCAGTGAAGCCCGACCTATGAACACTGAAGCTTTCTTT
d_gene: -; v_gene: TRBV2; len: 14; j_gene: TRBJ2-2; abundance: many; CDR3aa: CASSEGKGTGELFF; CDR3nt: TGTGCCAGCAGTGAGGGGAAGGGAACCGGGGAGCTGTTTTTT
d_gene: TRBD2; v_gene: TRBV7-2; len: 16; j_gene: TRBJ2-1; abundance: -; CDR3aa: CASSVLTSGPYNEQFF; CDR3nt: TGTGCCAGCAGCGTCTTGACTAGCGGACCTTACAATGAGCAGTTCTTC
d_gene: TRBD2; v_gene: TRBV5-1; len: 16; j_gene: TRBJ2-2; abundance: -; CDR3aa: CASSLTASGNTGELFF; CDR3nt: TGCGCCAGCAGCTTGACGGCTAGCGGGAACACCGGGGAGCTGTTTTTT
d_gene: TRBD1; v_gene: TRBV9; len: 16; j_gene: TRBJ2-2; abundance: -; CDR3aa: CASSVGTGSEHGELFF; CDR3nt: TGTGCCAGCAGCGTTGGGACAGGGAGTGAGCACGGGGAGCTGTTTTTT
d_gene: -; v_gene: TRBV20-1; len: 15; j_gene: TRBJ2-5; abundance: -; CDR3aa: CSARDPGQNRETQYF; CDR3nt: TGCAGTGCTAGAGATCCAGGACAAAATAGGGAGACCCAGTACTTC
d_gene: -; v_gene: TRBV6-1; len: 14; j_gene: TRBJ2-2; abundance: few; CDR3aa: CASSPPKDTGELFF; CDR3nt: TGTGCCAGCAGCCCCCCGAAGGACACCGGGGAGCTGTTTTTT
d_gene: -; v_gene: TRBV20-1; len: 14; j_gene: TRBJ2-5; abundance: few; CDR3aa: CSAERGVGQETQYF; CDR3nt: TGCAGTGCAGAAAGAGGGGTGGGCCAAGAGACCCAGTACTTC
d_gene: TRBD1; v_gene: TRBV10-3; len: 15; j_gene: TRBJ2-5; abundance: -; CDR3aa: CAISDLGQSRETQYF; CDR3nt: TGTGCCATCAGTGACTTGGGACAGTCGCGAGAGACCCAGTACTTC
d_gene: -; v_gene: TRBV9; len: 14; j_gene: TRBJ1-1; abundance: -; CDR3aa: CASSSIDLNTEAFF; CDR3nt: TGTGCCAGCAGCAGCATAGACCTGAACACTGAAGCTTTCTTT
d_gene: -; v_gene: TRBV28; len: 16; j_gene: TRBJ2-3; abundance: -; CDR3aa: CASSATAGGTTDTQYF; CDR3nt: TGTGCCAGCAGTGCTACAGCAGGAGGGACGACAGATACGCAGTATTTT
d_gene: TRBD2; v_gene: TRBV20-1; len: 14; j_gene: TRBJ2-1; abundance: -; CDR3aa: CSANTGTTYNEQFF; CDR3nt: TGCAGTGCTAATACCGGGACTACCTACAATGAGCAGTTCTTC
d_gene: -; v_gene: TRBV20-1; len: 13; j_gene: TRBJ2-2; abundance: -; CDR3aa: CSARGQGRGELFF; CDR3nt: TGCAGTGCTAGAGGTCAGGGGCGCGGGGAGCTGTTTTTT
d_gene: TRBD2; v_gene: TRBV5-1; len: 17; j_gene: TRBJ2-5; abundance: few; CDR3aa: CASSPGLAGGIWETQYF; CDR3nt: TGCGCCAGCAGCCCAGGACTAGCGGGGGGTATCTGGGAGACCCAGTACTTC
d_gene: -; v_gene: TRBV6-1; len: 15; j_gene: TRBJ2-1; abundance: many; CDR3aa: CASSESSGDYNEQFF; CDR3nt: TGTGCCAGCAGTGAAAGTTCAGGGGATTACAATGAGCAGTTCTTC
d_gene: TRBD1; v_gene: TRBV28; len: 14; j_gene: TRBJ1-1; abundance: many; CDR3aa: CASSLGTGRTEAFF; CDR3nt: TGTGCCAGCAGTTTGGGGACAGGGAGGACTGAAGCTTTCTTT
d_gene: -; v_gene: TRBV12-3/TRBV12-4; len: 12; j_gene: TRBJ2-3; abundance: -; CDR3aa: CASSAILDTQYF; CDR3nt: TGTGCCAGCAGTGCGATTTTAGATACGCAGTATTTT
d_gene: -; v_gene: TRBV6-1; len: 14; j_gene: TRBJ2-2; abundance: -; CDR3aa: CASSLDGTTGELFF; CDR3nt: TGTGCCAGCAGCCTGGACGGGACAACCGGGGAGCTGTTTTTT